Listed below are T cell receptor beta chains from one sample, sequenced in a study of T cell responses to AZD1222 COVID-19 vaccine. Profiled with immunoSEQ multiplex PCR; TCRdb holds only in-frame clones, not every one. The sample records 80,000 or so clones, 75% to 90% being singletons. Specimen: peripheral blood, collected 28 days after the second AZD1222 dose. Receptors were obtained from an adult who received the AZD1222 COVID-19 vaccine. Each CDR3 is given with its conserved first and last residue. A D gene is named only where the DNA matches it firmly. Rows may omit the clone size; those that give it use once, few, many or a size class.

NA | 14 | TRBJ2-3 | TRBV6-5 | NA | TGTGCCAGCAACAGATTGGGCTACACAGATACGCAGTATTTT | CASNRLGYTDTQYF
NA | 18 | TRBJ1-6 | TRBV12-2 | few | TGTGCAAGTCGCTTACGGGGGGTAGGCCAGAGAACGAATTCACCCCTCCACTTT | CASRLRGVGQRTNSPLHF
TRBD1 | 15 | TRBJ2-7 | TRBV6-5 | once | TGTGCCAGCACCCAAACTAGGACAGGGTCCTACGAGCAGTACTTC | CASTQTRTGSYEQYF
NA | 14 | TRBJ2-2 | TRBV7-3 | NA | TGTGCCAGTACCGGGGGACGGAACACCGGGGAGCTGTTTTTT | CASTGGRNTGELFF
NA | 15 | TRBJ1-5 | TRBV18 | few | TGTGCCAGCTCACCGGCAGGCCATAGCAATCAGCCCCAGCATTTT | CASSPAGHSNQPQHF
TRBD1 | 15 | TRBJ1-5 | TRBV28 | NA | TGTGCCAGCAGTTTCCGGACAGGGGTCGGTCAGCCCCAGCATTTT | CASSFRTGVGQPQHF
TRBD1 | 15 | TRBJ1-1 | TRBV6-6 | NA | TGTGCCAGCAGTCCCTTGGGACAGTCGAACACTGAAGCTTTCTTT | CASSPLGQSNTEAFF
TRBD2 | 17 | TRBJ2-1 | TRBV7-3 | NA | TGTGCCAGCCGCGTTCTGCCCGGGACTAGGAAATACAATGAGCAGTTCTTC | CASRVLPGTRKYNEQFF
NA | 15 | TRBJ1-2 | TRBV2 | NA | TGTGCCAGCAGTGAGAGGCAGGGGATCTACTATGGCTACACCTTC | CASSERQGIYYGYTF
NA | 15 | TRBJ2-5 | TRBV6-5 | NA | TGTGCCAGCAGCCTTGGGACGGACTACCAAGAGACCCAGTACTTC | CASSLGTDYQETQYF
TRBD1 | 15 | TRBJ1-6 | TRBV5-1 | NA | TGCGCCAGCAGGGTTGCCACAGGGGTGGCTTCACCCCTCCACTTT | CASRVATGVASPLHF
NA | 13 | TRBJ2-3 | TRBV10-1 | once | TGCGCCAGCAGTCAGGGGGGAACAGATACGCAGTATTTT | CASSQGGTDTQYF
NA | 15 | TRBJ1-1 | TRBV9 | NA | TGTGCCAGCAGCGTAGCCCCAGGCCGTAACACTGAAGCTTTCTTT | CASSVAPGRNTEAFF
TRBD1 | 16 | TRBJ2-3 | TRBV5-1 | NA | TGCGCCAGCAGCTTGACAGGGGGCGATCCAACAGATACGCAGTATTTT | CASSLTGGDPTDTQYF
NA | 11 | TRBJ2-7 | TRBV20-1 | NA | TGTGGAGTAACTACTAGCTACGAGCAGTACTTC | CGVTTSYEQYF
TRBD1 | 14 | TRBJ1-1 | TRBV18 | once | TGTGCCAGCAATCCGACAGGGGGTGGGACTGAAGCTTTCTTT | CASNPTGGGTEAFF
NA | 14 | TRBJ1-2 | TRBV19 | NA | TGTGCCAGTAGTATAGCATCCCCGGGCCGGGGCTACACCTTC | CASSIASPGRGYTF
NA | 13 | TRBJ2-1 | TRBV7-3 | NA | TGTGCCAGCAGCCCCACGGGATACAATGAGCAGTTCTTC | CASSPTGYNEQFF
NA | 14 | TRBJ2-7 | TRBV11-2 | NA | TGTGCCAGCAGCCCGGACATCCAGGCCTACGAGCAGTACTTC | CASSPDIQAYEQYF
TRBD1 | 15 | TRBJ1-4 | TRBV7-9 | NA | TGTGCCAGCAGCTCAAGTGACAGGGGGAGTGAAAAACTGTTTTTT | CASSSSDRGSEKLFF
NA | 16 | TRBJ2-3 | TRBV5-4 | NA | TGTGCCAGCAGCTTGTTTCGGGGGCGAAGCACAGATACGCAGTATTTT | CASSLFRGRSTDTQYF
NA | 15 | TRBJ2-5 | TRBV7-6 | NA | TGTGCCAGCAGCCCAGCGACAGGCTCCCAAGAGACCCAGTACTTC | CASSPATGSQETQYF
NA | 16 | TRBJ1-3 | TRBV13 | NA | TGTGCCAGCAGCTTAGGGGGGGGTATTTCTGAAAACACCATATATTTT | CASSLGGGISENTIYF
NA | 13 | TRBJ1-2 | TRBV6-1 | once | TGTGCCAGCAGTGAACAGGGGAAGTATGGCTACACCTTC | CASSEQGKYGYTF
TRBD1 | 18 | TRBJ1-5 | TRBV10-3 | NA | TGTGCCATCAGTGCCGGGACAGGGGGCTGGAGAAGCAATCAGCCCCAGCATTTT | CAISAGTGGWRSNQPQHF
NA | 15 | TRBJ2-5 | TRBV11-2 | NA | TGTGCCAGCAGCCGAGGGCCTCAGCTCCAAGAGACCCAGTACTTC | CASSRGPQLQETQYF
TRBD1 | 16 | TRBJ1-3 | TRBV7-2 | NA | TGTGCCAGCAGCTTAGGGGCCAGGGGGGCTGGAAACACCATATATTTT | CASSLGARGAGNTIYF
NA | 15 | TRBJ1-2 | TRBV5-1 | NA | TGCGCCAGCAGCTTGGACAGGGAGGGGACCTATGGCTACACCTTC | CASSLDREGTYGYTF
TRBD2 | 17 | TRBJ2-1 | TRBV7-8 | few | TGTGCCAGCAGCTTACTACCAGGGCTAGCGGGGGACAATGAGCAGTTCTTC | CASSLLPGLAGDNEQFF
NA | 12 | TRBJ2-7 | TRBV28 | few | TGTGCCAGCAGTGAACAGGGACGCGAGCAGTACTTC | CASSEQGREQYF
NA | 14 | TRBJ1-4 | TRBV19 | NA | TGTGCCAGTCGCCCCCGGGGGGGGGAGGAAAAACTGTTTTTT | CASRPRGGEEKLFF
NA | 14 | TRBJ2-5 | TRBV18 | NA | TGTGCCAGCTCCAGAAAGGTAGAAAAAGAGACCCAGTACTTC | CASSRKVEKETQYF
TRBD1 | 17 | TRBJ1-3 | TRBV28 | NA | TGTGCCAGCAGCTCCCCTGGGGACAGGGGATCTGGAAACACCATATATTTT | CASSSPGDRGSGNTIYF
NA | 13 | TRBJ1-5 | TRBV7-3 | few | TGTGCCAGCAGCTTAAGGCCGGGGCAGCCCCAGCATTTT | CASSLRPGQPQHF
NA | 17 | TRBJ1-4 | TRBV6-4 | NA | TGTGCCAGCAGTAACTCGCGAATCGGTGGGACTAATGAAAAACTGTTTTTT | CASSNSRIGGTNEKLFF
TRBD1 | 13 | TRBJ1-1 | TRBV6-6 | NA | TGTGCCAGCAGCCAGGGACAGCAGACTGAAGCTTTCTTT | CASSQGQQTEAFF
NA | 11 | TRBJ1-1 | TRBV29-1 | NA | TGCAGCTCAACAGAGTACACTGAAGCTTTCTTT | CSSTEYTEAFF
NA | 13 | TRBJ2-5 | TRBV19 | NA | TGTGCCAGTAGTGCGGGCGGGCAAGAGACCCAGTACTTC | CASSAGGQETQYF
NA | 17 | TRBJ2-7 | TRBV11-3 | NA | TGTGCCAGCAGCCCTCTGGGCCCGGGACCGACACAGTACGAGCAGTACTTC | CASSPLGPGPTQYEQYF
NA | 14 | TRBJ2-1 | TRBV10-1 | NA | TGCGCCAGCAGTGGGGTACGTAGCCCCAACGAGCAGTTCTTC | CASSGVRSPNEQFF
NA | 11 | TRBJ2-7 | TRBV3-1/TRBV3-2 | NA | TGTGCCAGCAGCCAACTCTACGAGCAGTACTTC | CASSQLYEQYF
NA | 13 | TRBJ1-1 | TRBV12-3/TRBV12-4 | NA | TGTGCCAGCAGTTTCTTAGGGTGGACTGAAGCTTTCTTT | CASSFLGWTEAFF
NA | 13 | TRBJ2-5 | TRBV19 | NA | TGTGCCAGTAGTAGGACCCTGATGGGGACCCAGTACTTC | CASSRTLMGTQYF
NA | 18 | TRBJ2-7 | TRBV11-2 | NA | TGTGCCAGCAGCCAAGGGGGGCCTACTAGCCATATTTACTACGAGCAGTACTTC | CASSQGGPTSHIYYEQYF
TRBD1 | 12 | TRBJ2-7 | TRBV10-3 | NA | TGTGCCATCCGACCGAGACAGGGCGAGCAGTACTTC | CAIRPRQGEQYF
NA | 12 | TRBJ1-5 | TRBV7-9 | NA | TGTGCCAGCAGCTCGGGGGGCCAGCCCCAGCATTTT | CASSSGGQPQHF
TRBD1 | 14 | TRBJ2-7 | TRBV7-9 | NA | TGTGCCAGCGGGATGGACAGGGGGGCCTACGAGCAGTACTTC | CASGMDRGAYEQYF
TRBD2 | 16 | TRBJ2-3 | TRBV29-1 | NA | TGCAGCGTGGGGGGGTCGCGCGGGCCCGTTACAGATACGCAGTATTTT | CSVGGSRGPVTDTQYF
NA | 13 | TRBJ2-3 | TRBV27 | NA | TGTGCCAGCAGTCGCAGGGTGGGAGATACGCAGTATTTT | CASSRRVGDTQYF
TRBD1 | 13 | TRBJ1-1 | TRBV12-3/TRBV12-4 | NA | TGTGCCAGCCGACGACAGGGGTCCACTGAAGCTTTCTTT | CASRRQGSTEAFF
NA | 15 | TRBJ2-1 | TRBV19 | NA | TGTGCCAGTAGCCGGCGGCGGGGTAGAAACAATGAGCAGTTCTTC | CASSRRRGRNNEQFF
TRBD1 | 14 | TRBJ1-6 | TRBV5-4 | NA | TGTGCCAGCAGCCGCGGGACAGTGAATTCACCCCTCCACTTT | CASSRGTVNSPLHF
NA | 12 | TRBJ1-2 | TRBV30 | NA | TGTGCCTGGAAGACGAGGGTAGGGGGCTACACCTTC | CAWKTRVGGYTF
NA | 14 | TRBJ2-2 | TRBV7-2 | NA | TGTGCCAGCAGCTCCCGGGCCTACACCGGGGAGCTGTTTTTT | CASSSRAYTGELFF